This T cell receptor (beta chain) was sequenced for a study of cytomegalovirus exposure and HLA in healthy donors (dated by TCRdb to the late 2010s). With regard to the full study: An earlier analysis of 550 to 700 of the donors reported 276 Gb of sequence data and 117 million unique TCR beta sequences from about 179 million T cells. An early release that covered some 630 HLA-typed donors contained around 330 gigabases of sequencing data and tens of millions of unique TCR sequences. A separate validation cohort of approximately 130 different subjects was used in addition to the 666-subject first cohort. The T cell repertoires of under 700 subjects were profiled by immunosequencing and related to cytomegalovirus serostatus. HLA typing covered class I and class II loci at four-digit resolution. An earlier analysis of 587 of the donors used high-throughput TCR beta sequencing to judge whether each TCR beta V gene segment behaved as functional or pseudogenic. In the later analysis, no new phenotypic data were used to find candidate immune exposures; instead, reliance was placed on TCR beta sequences and their occurrence across donors. Alongside the repertoire data, information on donor age, sex, ethnicity and CMV serostatus was compiled. A later genetic analysis used genome-wide SNP genotypes for about 65% of the 666 donors, treating that subset as a discovery cohort. The study aimed to test whether signatures of past pathogen exposure could be identified by cataloging public T cell receptors. The number of donors typed differed by locus, with about 629-640 for A, B, C, DRB1 and DQB1, about 500 for DQA1, under 610 for DPA1, and around 450 for DPB1. Of the 350 to 450 genotyped donors, 65% to 90% fell in the genetic ancestry cluster associated with self-reported Caucasian donors. Every repertoire in the discovery cohort had been generated on one and the same sequencing platform. The study combined high-throughput TCR immunosequencing, statistical association of individual TCRs with disease status, and machine learning to predict cytomegalovirus infection status. To study patterns of TCR occurrence, a later analysis re-analyzed previously published TCR beta repertoires from hundreds of donors and added high-resolution HLA genotyping. Among a few hundred genotyped donors of the cohort, an average of approximately 230,000 unique TCR beta nucleotide sequences were sequenced per donor, roughly 20% of them non-productive. A few DR-DQ haplotypes were treated as single units for association and clustering because of strong linkage in the cohort.

CDR1 is given as MNHEY and CDR2 as SMNVEV, both from the germline V gene (reference sequence). Trimming leaves V shorter by 2 bases and J shorter by 6 bases, with the junction holding 4 bases beyond the gene matches. The CDR3 numbers 13 residues from cysteine through phenylalanine. The kept DNA is CDR3 alone, 39 bases in frame from the first base. Of note for this clone: It lacks a known antigen.

The cohort comprised some 680 healthy bone marrow donors. All cohort members were sampled while nominally healthy, although unrecorded immune exposures were likely present. The donor was CMV seronegative and belonged to the group of over 350 seronegative cohort members. Each donor provided a peripheral blood sample, and peripheral blood mononuclear cells were used for TCR beta sequencing. The Qiagen DNeasy Blood Extraction Kit was used to extract genomic DNA from the blood cell samples. Points the paper makes about the study in general: Assigning TCR associations to individual alleles was difficult when HLA alleles, especially DR and DQ, strongly co-occurred. This cohort had only TCR beta chains sequenced, and the lack of alpha or paired-chain data limited which features could be detected. A later analysis reported that several top co-occurrence clusters appeared linked to parvovirus B19, influenza, CMV and Epstein-Barr virus. While some public TCRs were present in many individuals, most TCR sequences turned up only very rarely across donors. According to a later analysis, most CMV-associated TCR beta chains appeared to be HLA-restricted, and the HLA associations seemed to be driven largely by CMV exposure. A few of the identified cytomegalovirus-associated TCR beta chains were confirmed in vitro to be specific for cytomegalovirus antigens. Because counts were too low, roughly 17 rarely observed V segments, including chromosome 9 orphons, were left out of the earlier analysis of about 620 of the donors. Because the 87-base-pair reads could not distinguish some IMGT-functional V segments, including TRBV6-2 and TRBV6-3, those segments were excluded. The sequencing pipeline was judged likely to have produced a cluster of highly shared sequence variants as a technical artifact. In the study, 150 to 200 TCR beta chains were listed as associated with cytomegalovirus. The classifier was reported to diagnose cytomegalovirus status with high specificity and sensitivity in both the original and validation cohorts. HLA typing was unavailable for some donors at each locus, so association tests used only the typed subset. In a later analysis, TCR association rates were found to vary across HLA loci, with the most associated TCRs seen for DRB1 alleles and the fewest for HLA-C alleles. In a later analysis, some 18,000 TCR beta sequences were associated with specific HLA alleles at a false discovery rate of 0.05. CMV serostatus was the only immune exposure information available for the cohort. Presence/absence analyses assumed roughly uniform sequencing depth across donors, an assumption that may not hold. An association between a missense DCLRE1C variant and V-gene and J-gene trimming of TCR beta chains was found in a later genetic analysis and replicated in an independent cohort. Compared with equally common non-associated chains, HLA-associated TCR beta chains in a later analysis were more clonally expanded and had lower generation probabilities. A further reported finding was that TCR beta sequences accurately predicted the HLA-A and HLA-B alleles for most subjects in the first cohort. According to the authors, the approach could potentially be generalized to other disease states and immunological phenotypes. Compared with the roughly 700-donor mean, donors in an Asian-associated ancestry cluster had fewer N-insertions in productive TCRs, according to a later genetic analysis. Linkage disequilibrium might explain the correlated functional status among segregating V segments, but an unknown experimental factor could not be ruled out. An earlier analysis of several hundred of the donors showed that most TCR beta V segments appeared in productive rearrangements either about 87% or about 30% of the time, which broadly matched IMGT annotations.

The library was built by means of the immunoSEQ multiplex PCR assay. For the multiplex PCR, a mixture combining 60 forward primers for TCR Vbeta segments and 13 reverse primers for TCR Jbeta segments was used. The CDR3 region of rearranged TCR beta genes was amplified from genomic DNA with a multiplex PCR assay. On the Illumina HiSeq System, the amplified TCR beta libraries were sequenced as 87-base-pair reads. Per the source publication's procedure: A later analysis tallied 75 million to 95 million unique TCR beta chains across the 600 to 700 repertoires, and approximately 12 million of those chains were shared by two or more donors. A nearest-neighbor algorithm error-corrected the raw reads and collapsed the reads into unique sequences, merging closely related sequences to remove PCR and sequencing errors. Alignment of CDR3 sequences to IMGT reference sequences was used to assign V, D and J gene segments. For a sequence to be retained, a match of at least six nucleotides to both a V gene segment and a J gene segment was required. Rearrangements were classified as productive when the CDR3 lacked stop codons and remained in frame with V and J, and all other rearrangements were classified as non-productive. CDR3 was defined according to IMGT convention as the region running from the second conserved V-encoded cysteine to the conserved J-encoded phenylalanine. The earlier analysis of around 640 of the donors excluded sequences that lacked an unambiguous match to a single V gene segment. In an earlier analysis of a few hundred of the donors, a V segment was called functional when productive rearrangements were above 56.7%, and segregating when the standard deviation between donors exceeded 5%. A statistical classification framework was developed to diagnose cytomegalovirus status using the catalog of TCR beta chain sequences. A later analysis assigned V and J genes by comparing TCR nucleotide sequences with IMGT/GENE-DB human TR gene sequences. The TCRdist pipeline was used in a later analysis to assign CDR3 sequences and most-parsimonious VDJ recombination scenarios. A later analysis defined each TCR beta chain by its CDR3 amino acid sequence plus V-gene family, and excluded reads lacking a unique V-gene family. As a way to deal with suspected cross-contamination and a sequencing artifact, a later analysis dropped 450 to 700 nucleotide sequences that were highly shared and had low generation probability. In a later analysis, a clonal expansion index was calculated for each public chain from normalized within-repertoire ranks of inferred template counts. In a later analysis, generation probabilities were computed using a VDJ recombination model fitted to out-of-frame rearrangements, and the results were checked against IGoR. Hypergeometric tests were used in a later analysis to score TCR-TCR, TCR-HLA and TCR-CMV co-occurrence, with a repertoire-size bias correction applied to the TCR pairs. In a later analysis, false discovery rates were estimated by permuting HLA or CMV assignments 20 times. In a later analysis, co-occurring TCRs were grouped using DBSCAN, with TCRdist sequence similarity added in when clustering inside HLA-allele-positive subsets. For co-occurrence clustering, repertoires with fewer than 30,000 or more than 120,000 public chains were excluded, along with five or six repertoires with anomalous nucleotide sharing. TCRdb re-hosts the immuneACCESS table, in-frame sequences only. Its copies lack some clones; in the studies checked, an unresolved V gene accounts for under half of them, and the cause for the rest is not known. From that table come the V and J calls and clone size; the DNA was used to work out D and trimming. This sample's listing comprises some 110,000 clones. Jointly, the top ten make up about 2% of the sample.

The sequence is built from TRBV27 and TRBJ2-7; 7 nucleotides in the junction match TRBD2. The sequenced sample was PBMCs. This receptor was obtained from a man aged 35-49 years in good health and CMV-seronegative. The bases read TGTGCCAGCAGTTTAAGCGGGGTTTTCGAGCAGTACTTC. It encodes CASSLSGVFEQYF.